Following are 18 T cell receptor beta chains from one sample sequenced in a study of blood T cell repertoires in COVID-19. The method was immunoSEQ multiplex PCR; TCRdb's version includes in-frame clones alone and lacks a portion of them. This table holds approximately 52,000 clones, less than 90% found once. The sequenced sample was peripheral blood. The receptors were sampled from a human donor with active COVID-19. The donor label of this sample is uncertain.

This clone was observed a single time. The rearrangement links TRBV27 to TRBJ2-1, with TRBD2 matching 9 bases. CDR1 and CDR2 (germline): MNHEY, SMNVEV (reference sequence). The CDR3 has 16 residues. After removal of 2 bases from V and 2 bases from J, the junction contained 4 bases not matched to a gene. CDR3 DNA sequence: TGTGCCAGCAGTTTAGCGGGGGGGCTAACCTACAATGAGCAGTTCTTC. Translated: CASSLAGGLTYNEQFF.

This clone has just one count. The V gene is TRBV3-1 (or the pseudogene TRBV3-2), the J gene TRBJ2-5; no firm D call. Trimming left V 0 bases short and J 2 bases short, with 10 bases between. The CDR3 is 15 residues long. Germline values: CDR1 LGHDT, CDR2 YNNKEL (reference sequence). Here the CDR3 DNA reads TGTGCCAGCAGCCAAGATCTATCTGAACAAGAGACCCAGTACTTC. It yields the protein CASSQDLSEQETQYF.

The V and J genes are TRBV6-6 and TRBJ2-5; 9 bases map to TRBD2. The germline V gene encodes CDR1 MNHNY and CDR2 SVGAGI (reference sequence). The V gene end was trimmed by 0 bases and the J gene end by 1 base; junction bases not matched to a gene: 0. CDR3 length equals 15 residues. The DNA of the CDR3 is TGTGCCAGCAGTTACTCGGGACTAGCCCAAGAGACCCAGTACTTC. It translates to CASSYSGLAQETQYF.

The chain recombines TRBV27 with TRBJ2-1; D is perhaps TRBD2 (7 bases). V was trimmed by 1 base and J by 4 bases, leaving 20 bases between them. Per germline, CDR1 MNHEY and CDR2 SMNVEV (reference sequence). This CDR3 comprises 18 residues. The CDR3 nucleotides read TGTGCCAGCAGTTTATATGGGGGGGGGCTTTCGGAGTACAATGAGCAGTTCTTC. Translated: CASSLYGGGLSEYNEQFF.

This clone was observed once. This chain connects TRBV9 to TRBJ2-2; TRBD1 aligns across 7 bases. With 4 bases clipped from V and 0 bases from J, the junction kept 21 bases outside the gene matches. Germline V lookup: CDR1 SGDLS, CDR2 YYNGEE. The CDR3 loop spans 21 amino acids. The CDR3 here is CASSPYRGSRGLATNTGELFF. CDR3 nucleotide sequence: TGTGCCAGCAGCCCATACAGGGGATCAAGGGGGCTGGCTACGAACACCGGGGAGCTGTTTTTT.

CDR3 sequence: CASSFLLRGSSDTQYF. In nucleotides, the CDR3 is TGTGCCAGCAGCTTTCTTTTAAGGGGGTCTTCAGATACGCAGTATTTT. V gene TRBV7-9 combines with J gene TRBJ2-3; maybe TRBD1 (6 bases). Germline V gene data show CDR1 as SEHNR and CDR2 as FQNEAQ (reference sequence). This CDR3 spans 16 amino acids. V dropped 3 bases and J dropped 4 bases, with 17 bases sitting between them.

This clone occurred a few times. The chain carries TRBV5-1 and TRBJ2-7; the D is unclear. Trimming stripped 0 bases from V and 3 bases from J, with 4 bases between. Per the germline V gene, CDR1 is SGHRS and CDR2 is YFSETQ. This CDR3 has 12 amino acids. Here the CDR3 DNA reads TGCGCCAGCAGCTTGGACTTCTACGAGCAGTACTTC. This encodes CASSLDFYEQYF.

This sequence joins TRBV18 and TRBJ1-5; D unclear. V was cut by 4 bases and J by 3 bases, with 10 bases left in between. The CDR3 covers 14 residues. CDR1 is KGHSH, CDR2 LQKENI, per germline. The DNA for the CDR3 is TGTGCCAGCTCACAGCAAGCATCCAATCAGCCCCAGCATTTT. The encoded protein is CASSQQASNQPQHF.

This chain uses TRBV10-3 with TRBJ2-3; TRBD2 matches 13 bases. This CDR3 spans 16 amino acids. J gave up 2 bases and V 3 bases, and 2 bases lay outside the gene matches. Germline assignment: CDR1 ENHRY and CDR2 SYGVKD. The CDR3 DNA sequence: TGTGCCATCAGTGACGGACTAGCGGGGGCCACAGATACGCAGTATTTT. Translating it yields CAISDGLAGATDTQYF.

This rearrangement joins TRBV19 to TRBJ1-1; 12 nucleotides match TRBD1. The CDR3 covers 14 residues. Germline trimming cut 4 bases from V and 8 bases from J; bases unmatched to any gene: 5. Looked up from germline, CDR1 is LNHDA and CDR2 is SQIVND (reference sequence). The CDR3 is CASSRGQGAWEAFF. DNA for the CDR3: TGTGCCAGTAGTAGGGGACAGGGGGCTTGGGAAGCTTTCTTT. The variable domain in full, with the rest retrieved from reference TRBV19 and TRBJ1-1, is DGGITQSPKYLFRKEGQNVTLSCEQNLNHDAMYWYRQDPGQGLRLIYYSQIVNDFQKGDIAEGYSVSREKKESFPLTVTSAQKNPTAFYLCASSRGQGAWEAFFGQGTRLTVV.

V is TRBV5-1 and J is TRBJ2-7; TRBD2 aligns across 8 bases. CDR3 length equals 17 residues. The ends lost 0 bases at V and 5 bases at J; junction bases unmatched: 13. Germline V gives CDR1 SGHRS, CDR2 YFSETQ. The CDR3 region has the DNA TGCGCCAGCAGCTTGGATTTAGCGGGGACAACCCGGCACGAGCAGTACTTC. It translates to CASSLDLAGTTRHEQYF. The full variable domain, completed using reference TRBV5-1 and TRBJ2-7, is KAGVTQTPRYLIKTRGQQVTLSCSPISGHRSVSWYQQTPGQGLQFLFEYFSETQRNKGNFPGRFSGRQFSNSRSEMNVSTLELGDSALYLCASSLDLAGTTRHEQYFGPGTRLTVT.

The V and J genes are TRBV27 and TRBJ1-1, with D possibly matching TRBD1 (5 bases). This CDR3 region has 14 residues. Germline lookup yields CDR1 MNHEY and CDR2 SMNVEV (reference sequence). With 3 bases removed from V and 6 bases from J, the gap between germline ends came to 14 bases. The CDR3: CASSFVDPGAEAFF. CDR3 in DNA: TGTGCCAGCAGTTTCGTCGACCCGGGGGCTGAAGCTTTCTTT.

The chain carries TRBV3-1 (or the pseudogene TRBV3-2) and TRBJ2-3; tentatively, D is TRBD1 (6 bases). CDR3 length: 14 amino acids. V was pared by 6 bases and J by 2 bases, with 12 bases between. Germline V gene data show CDR1 as LGHDT and CDR2 as YNNKEL (reference sequence). The CDR3, as DNA: TGTGCCAGCAGTACGGGACACCTCACAGATACGCAGTATTTT. This encodes CASSTGHLTDTQYF.

CDR3 amino acids: CASSQYTGFGTDTQYF. In DNA, the CDR3 is TGTGCCAGCTCACAGTATACAGGGTTTGGCACAGATACGCAGTATTTT. The chain joins TRBV18 to TRBJ2-3; D may be TRBD1 (6 bases). The V and J ends lost 4 bases and 1 base respectively, with 15 bases between them. Germline assignment: CDR1 KGHSH and CDR2 LQKENI. The length of the CDR3 is 16 residues.

The V and J genes are TRBV4-2 and TRBJ2-2; no clear D. Germline CDR1 is LGHNA and CDR2 is YNFKEQ. The CDR3 has 13 amino acids. V lost 2 bases and J 3 bases, leaving 4 bases between the germline ends. This CDR3 is CASSQLYTGELFF. DNA for the CDR3: TGTGCCAGCAGCCAACTATACACCGGGGAGCTGTTTTTT.

The genes are TRBV7-2 and TRBJ2-7, with D tentatively TRBD1 (5 bases). Germline V gene data show CDR1 as SGHTA and CDR2 as FQGNSA. V dropped 7 bases and J dropped 2 bases, with 15 bases sitting between them. This CDR3 comprises 14 residues. The CDR3 DNA reads TGTGCCAGCACCCTACTAACAGGAACCTACGAGCAGTACTTC. It encodes CASTLLTGTYEQYF.

The chain carries TRBV19 and TRBJ1-3; D remains ambiguous. The V end was cut by 8 bases, the J end by 3 bases, with 11 bases between. The CDR3 is 13 amino acids. CDR1 and CDR2 (germline): LNHDA, SQIVND (reference sequence). The chain's CDR3 is CASGVAIGNTIYF. CDR3 sequence (DNA): TGTGCCAGTGGAGTGGCGATTGGAAACACCATATATTTT.

This clone has only one observation. This sequence joins TRBV16 and TRBJ2-7, with 8 bases fitting TRBD1. V was clipped by 2 bases and J by 12 bases; unmatched bases: 12. The CDR3 loop spans 14 amino acids. The V gene's germline CDR1 is KGHSY and CDR2 FQNENV. CDR3 bases: TGTGCCAGCAGCCAAGGAGCACAGGGGGTTTTTTCGTACTTC. Translated, it gives CASSQGAQGVFSYF.